This T cell receptor beta chain was captured in a study of CD8+ T cells in alopecia areata. Study observations and caveats: Normal scalp showed lower clonality than lesional scalp, especially alopecia totalis/universalis. Besides other cells, scalp samples also yield sequences of resident alphabeta T cells from normal skin.

With respect to this clone: Antigen unknown.

T lymphocytes (CD4+ and CD8+) were sorted from PBMCs. Germline values: CDR1 MNHNY, CDR2 SVGAGI (reference sequence). This CDR3 region has 16 residues. The junction had 11 bases not matched to a gene; V was cut back by 8 bases and J by 2 bases. Sequencing templates came from extracted RNA that was reverse transcribed into cDNA. Some clones are missing from TCRdb's copy, which holds only in-frame ones; the method was immunoSEQ multiplex PCR. The sample holds hundreds of thousands of clones; about 60% are singletons and the top ten take roughly 0.47%. This specimen was CD4+ T cells sorted from blood, taken at week 0. This TCR was recovered from a human donor with alopecia areata. V is TRBV6-6 and J is TRBJ2-2, with 7 nucleotides matching TRBD1. The CDR3, as DNA: TGTGCCAGCTCATTTCGTAGGGGGCCAAACACCGGGGAGCTGTTTTTT. Protein: CASSFRRGPNTGELFF.